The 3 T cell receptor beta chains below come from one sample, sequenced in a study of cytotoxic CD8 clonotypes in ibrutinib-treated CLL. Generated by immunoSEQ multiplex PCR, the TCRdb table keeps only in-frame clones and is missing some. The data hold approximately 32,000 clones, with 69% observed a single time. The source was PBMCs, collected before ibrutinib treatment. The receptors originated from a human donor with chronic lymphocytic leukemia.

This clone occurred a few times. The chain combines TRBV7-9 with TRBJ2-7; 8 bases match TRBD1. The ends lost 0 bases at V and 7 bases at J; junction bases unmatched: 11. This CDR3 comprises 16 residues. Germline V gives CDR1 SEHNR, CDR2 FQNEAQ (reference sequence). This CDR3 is CASSLAPGRGLGEQYF. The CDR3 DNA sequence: TGTGCCAGCAGCTTAGCCCCGGGCAGGGGGCTGGGGGAGCAGTACTTC.

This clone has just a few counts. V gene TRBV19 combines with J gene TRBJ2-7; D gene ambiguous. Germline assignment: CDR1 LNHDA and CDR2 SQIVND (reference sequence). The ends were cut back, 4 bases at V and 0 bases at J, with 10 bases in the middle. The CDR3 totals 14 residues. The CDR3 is CASSTQLNSYEQYF. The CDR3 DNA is TGTGCCAGTAGTACCCAATTAAACTCCTACGAGCAGTACTTC.

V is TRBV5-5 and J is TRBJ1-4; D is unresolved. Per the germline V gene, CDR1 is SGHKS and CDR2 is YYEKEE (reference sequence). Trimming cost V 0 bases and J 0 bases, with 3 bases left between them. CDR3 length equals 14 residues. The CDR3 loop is CASSLGATNEKLFF. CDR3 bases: TGTGCCAGCAGCTTGGGTGCAACTAATGAAAAACTGTTTTTT. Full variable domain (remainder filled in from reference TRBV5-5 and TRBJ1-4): DAGVTQSPTHLIKTRGQQVTLRCSPISGHKSVSWYQQVLGQGPQFIFQYYEKEERGRGNFPDRFSARQFPNYSSELNVNALLLGDSALYLCASSLGATNEKLFFGSGTQLSVL.